The entry below gives a single T cell receptor (beta chain) sequence along with its context. This record comes from a study of blood T cell repertoires in COVID-19. Looking at the study overall: T cells, B-cell-depleted T cells, or PBMCs supplied cDNA or gDNA.

In the study's own analysis: Reference gene primer amplification gave nucleated cell count estimates. Generated by immunoSEQ multiplex PCR, the TCRdb table keeps only in-frame clones and is missing some. V and J calls and clone size follow that table, whereas D and trimming were derived from the DNA. The sample has roughly 48,000 clones, approximately 88% seen once. The germline CDR1 and CDR2 sequences are KGHDR and SFDVKD. The V end was cut by 5 bases, the J end by 7 bases, with 11 bases between. The CDR3 totals 13 residues. Sequencing was carried out using peripheral blood. The clonotype originates from a man between 65 and 80 years old with acute or convalescent COVID-19. V is TRBV24-1 and J is TRBJ1-5; D might be TRBD1 (6 bases). CDR3 sequence: CATSVQGEQPQHF. The CDR3 DNA reads TGTGCCACCAGTGTACAGGGAGAGCAGCCCCAGCATTTT.